This is a list of T cell receptor beta chains from one sample in a study of blood T cells in healthy people across ages. TCRdb passed the 5' RACE reads through MiXCR, listing each CDR3 protein once. The sample has about a million distinct CDR3 sequences, around 54% seen once. Sequencing was carried out using blood. These receptors were taken from a woman aged 55-69 years in good health. Each CDR3 is given with its conserved first and last residue.

CDR3,V
CASWKGDNSDTQYF,TRBV7-9
CASSPREGRNEQFF,TRBV7-9
CSASGRDLSYEQYF,TRBV20-1
CSVELAPNEQFF,TRBV29-1
CSAHPASGSYNEQFF,TRBV20-1
CSARASSGSRYEQFF,TRBV20-1
CSVARTSDSYEQYF,TRBV29-1
CASSLEGRMQGVDEQFF,TRBV5-1
CASSAGRDIQYF,TRBV9
CASSLSLGYARGSYEQYF,TRBV11-1
CASSRLQGRPQPQHF,TRBV5-6
CASTRLGQGTDSGANVLTF,TRBV28
CASTIRQGGETQYF,TRBV6-1
CASSPGTSRNEQFF,TRBV18
CASRWTDHVSETQYF,TRBV6-2/TRBV6-3
CASRSQRAISEQFF,TRBV7-8
CASSPRQGRRYEQYF,TRBV12-3/TRBV12-4
CASSLTGGSRKNIQYF,TRBV7-2
CSARDRDLQETQYF,TRBV20-1
CASSVLLLEQYF,TRBV12-3/TRBV12-4
CSARDTTTNEKLFF,TRBV20-1
CASSRGLAGFTDTQYF,TRBV7-2
CASRGERGRNNEQYF,TRBV4-1
CSAGTGNYGYTF,TRBV20-1
CSVQRPRLAGGYEQYF,TRBV29-1
CASSKARGQGNQPQHF,TRBV6-2/TRBV6-3
CASSAQGIGWTQYF,TRBV5-1
CASSPGASTGELFF,TRBV18
CSWQATGFTEAFF,TRBV29-1
CASSLDGGNNEQFF,TRBV5-1
CASSSREDYSYEQYF,TRBV7-8
CASSLRFFGYRGNTDTQYF,TRBV7-9
CASSLGPSGVTDTQYF,TRBV7-8
CASSVTSGREQYF,TRBV9
CASSQDRGGSYNEQFF,TRBV4-3
CAPGGTDYEQYF,TRBV10-3
CASSLRWGVRGANVLTF,TRBV7-2
CASRSGTGRGATQYF,TRBV6-5
CASSPPGEETQYF,TRBV7-2
CSIVSGQWTEAFF,TRBV29-1
CASTQGTEDTQYF,TRBV12-3/TRBV12-4
CASRGEGPTDTQYF,TRBV6-1
CASSLSDSIAKNIQYF,TRBV5-1
CASSEQSYEQYF,TRBV2
CAIRLDSNQPQHF,TRBV10-3
CSFTTGYGYTF,TRBV29-1
CASTLDRGEEQYF,TRBV21-1
CASGRSQYEQYF,TRBV28
CASTEGLSYEQYF,TRBV12-3/TRBV12-4
CSARGLLNEYEQYF,TRBV20-1
CASSLEDPGLAIPNEQFF,TRBV7-2
CASSLGSAGTGELFF,TRBV5-1
CASKGPSGDNEQFF,TRBV2
CASSSPCLTTDTQYF,TRBV7-2
CASRQGGSYEQYF,TRBV28